This TCR beta chain comes out of a study of beta chain features in type 1 diabetes. Notes on the study in general: High TCR expression in some cells could lead to their over-representation in cDNA sequencing.

This clone has a handful of counts. Antigen unknown. The V gene lost 7 bases and the J gene lost 2 bases, with 12 bases spanning the gap. The CDR3 has 15 amino acids. Germline-derived CDR1 and CDR2 are LNHDA and SQIVND (reference sequence). Sequencing targeted expressed TCRB transcripts, as all isolated RNA had been reverse transcribed. Profiling relied on immunoSEQ multiplex PCR, and the TCRdb table lists in-frame clones only, not all of them. The sample carries a few hundred thousand clones, around 12% recorded once. The TCR sequence derives from a man younger than 35 in good health. The chain links TRBV19 to TRBJ2-6; D may be TRBD2 (6 bases). The source material was naive CD4+ T cells from blood. CDR3 in amino acids: CASKTGDAGANVLTF. DNA of the CDR3: TGTGCCAGTAAAACGGGGGACGCTGGGGCCAACGTCCTGACTTTC.